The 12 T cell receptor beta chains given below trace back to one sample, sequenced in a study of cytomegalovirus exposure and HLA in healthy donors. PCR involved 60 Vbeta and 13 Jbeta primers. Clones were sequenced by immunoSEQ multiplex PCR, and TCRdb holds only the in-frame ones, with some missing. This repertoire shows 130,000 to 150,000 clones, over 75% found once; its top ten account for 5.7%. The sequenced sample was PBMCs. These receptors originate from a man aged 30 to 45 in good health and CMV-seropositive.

As DNA, the CDR3 is TGTGCCAGCAGCCCCGCACGGGAATCAGATACGCAGTATTTT. Translating gives CASSPARESDTQYF. The chain recombines TRBV6-5 with TRBJ2-3, with D perhaps TRBD2 (5 bases). This CDR3 contains 14 residues. Deletions cut 6 bases from V and 4 bases from J, with 14 bases between. Looked up from germline, CDR1 is MNHEY and CDR2 is SVGAGI.

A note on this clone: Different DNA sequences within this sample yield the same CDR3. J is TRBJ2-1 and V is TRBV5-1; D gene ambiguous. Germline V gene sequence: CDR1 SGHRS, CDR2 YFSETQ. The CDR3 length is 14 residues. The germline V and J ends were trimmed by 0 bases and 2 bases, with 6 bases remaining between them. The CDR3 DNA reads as TGCGCCAGCAGCTTGGGGGCCGCCTACAATGAGCAGTTCTTC. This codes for CASSLGAAYNEQFF.

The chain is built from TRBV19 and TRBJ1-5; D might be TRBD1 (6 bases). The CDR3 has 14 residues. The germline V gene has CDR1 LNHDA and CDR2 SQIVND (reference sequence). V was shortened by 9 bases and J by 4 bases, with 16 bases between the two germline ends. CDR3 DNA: TGTGCCAGCACCCTCGGGGGGCCAAATCAGCCCCAGCATTTT. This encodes CASTLGGPNQPQHF.

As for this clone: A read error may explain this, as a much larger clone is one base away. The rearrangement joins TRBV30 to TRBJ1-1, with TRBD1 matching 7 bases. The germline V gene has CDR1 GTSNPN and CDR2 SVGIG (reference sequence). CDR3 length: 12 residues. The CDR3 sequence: CAWTQGSTDAFF. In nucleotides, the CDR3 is TGTGCCTGGACACAGGGGAGTACTGACGCTTTCTTT. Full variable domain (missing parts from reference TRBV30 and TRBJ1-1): SQTIHQWPATLVQPVGSPLSLECTVEGTSNPNLYWYRQAAGRGLQLLFYSVGIGQISSEVPQNLSASRPQDRQFILSSKKLLLSDSGFYLCAWTQGSTDAFFGQGTRLTVV.

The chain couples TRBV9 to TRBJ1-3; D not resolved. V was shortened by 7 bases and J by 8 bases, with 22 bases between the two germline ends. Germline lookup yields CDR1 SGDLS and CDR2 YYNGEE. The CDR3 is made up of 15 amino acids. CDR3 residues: CASGKGGSTWDTIYF. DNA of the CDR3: TGTGCCAGCGGTAAAGGAGGATCCACCTGGGACACCATATATTTT.

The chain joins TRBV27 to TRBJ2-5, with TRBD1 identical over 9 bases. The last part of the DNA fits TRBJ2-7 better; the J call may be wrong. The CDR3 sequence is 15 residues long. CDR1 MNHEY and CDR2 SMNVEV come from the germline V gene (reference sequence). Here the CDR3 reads CASSPGTGTLYEQYF. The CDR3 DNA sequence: TGTGCCAGCAGTCCCGGGACAGGGACCCTCTACGAGCAGTACTTC.

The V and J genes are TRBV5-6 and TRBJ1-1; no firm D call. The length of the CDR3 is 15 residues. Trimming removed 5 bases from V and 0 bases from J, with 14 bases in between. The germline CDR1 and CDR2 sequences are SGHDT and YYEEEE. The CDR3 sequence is CASSTLRSVNTEAFF. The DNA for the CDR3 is TGTGCCAGCAGTACACTACGTTCGGTGAACACTGAAGCTTTCTTT.

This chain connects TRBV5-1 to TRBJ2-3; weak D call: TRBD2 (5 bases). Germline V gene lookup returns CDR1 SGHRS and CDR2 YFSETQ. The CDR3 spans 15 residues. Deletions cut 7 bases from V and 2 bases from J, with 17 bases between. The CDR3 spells CASSWASGYTDTQYF. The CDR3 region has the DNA TGCGCCAGCTCCTGGGCCAGCGGATACACAGATACGCAGTATTTT.

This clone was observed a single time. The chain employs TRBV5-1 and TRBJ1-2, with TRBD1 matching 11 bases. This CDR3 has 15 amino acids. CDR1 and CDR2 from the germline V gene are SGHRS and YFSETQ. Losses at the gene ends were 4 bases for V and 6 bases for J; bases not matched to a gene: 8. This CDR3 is CASSGGQGAGDGYTF. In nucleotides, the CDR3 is TGCGCCAGCAGCGGCGGACAGGGGGCAGGTGATGGCTACACCTTC.

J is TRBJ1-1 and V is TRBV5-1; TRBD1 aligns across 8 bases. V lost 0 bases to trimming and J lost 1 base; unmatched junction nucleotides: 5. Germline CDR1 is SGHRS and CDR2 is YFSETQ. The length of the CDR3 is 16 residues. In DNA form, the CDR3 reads TGCGCCAGCAGCTTGGCAGGGGACAGGTGGAACACTGAAGCTTTCTTT. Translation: CASSLAGDRWNTEAFF.

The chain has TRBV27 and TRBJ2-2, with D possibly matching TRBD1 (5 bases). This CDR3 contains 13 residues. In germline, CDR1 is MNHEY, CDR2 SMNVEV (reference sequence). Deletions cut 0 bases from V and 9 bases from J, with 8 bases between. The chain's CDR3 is CASSLSGVRELFF. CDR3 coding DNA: TGTGCCAGCAGTTTATCAGGGGTCCGGGAGCTGTTTTTT.

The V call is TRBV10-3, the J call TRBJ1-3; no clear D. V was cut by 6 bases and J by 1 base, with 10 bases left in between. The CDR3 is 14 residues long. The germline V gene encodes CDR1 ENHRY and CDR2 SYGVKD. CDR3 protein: CAIRTSPSGNTIYF. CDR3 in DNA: TGTGCCATCAGGACTTCTCCATCTGGAAACACCATATATTTT.